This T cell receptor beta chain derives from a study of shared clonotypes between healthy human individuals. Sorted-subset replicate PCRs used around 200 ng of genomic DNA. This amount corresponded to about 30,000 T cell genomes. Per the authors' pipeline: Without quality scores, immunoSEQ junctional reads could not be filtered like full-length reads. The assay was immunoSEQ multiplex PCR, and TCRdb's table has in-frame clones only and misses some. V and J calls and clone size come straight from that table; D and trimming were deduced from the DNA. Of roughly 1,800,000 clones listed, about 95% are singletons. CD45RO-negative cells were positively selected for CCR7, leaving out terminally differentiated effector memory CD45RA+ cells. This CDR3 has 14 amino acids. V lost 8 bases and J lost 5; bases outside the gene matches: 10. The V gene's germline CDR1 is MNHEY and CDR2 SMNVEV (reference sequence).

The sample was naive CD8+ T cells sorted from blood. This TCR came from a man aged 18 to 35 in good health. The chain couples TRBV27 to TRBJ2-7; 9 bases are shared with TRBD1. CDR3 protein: CASGPGTGSNEQYF. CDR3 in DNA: TGTGCCAGCGGCCCCGGGACAGGGAGTAACGAGCAGTACTTC.